The clone carrying this TCR beta chain showed up many times. Its cognate antigen is unknown. This sample was included in a study of Graves' ophthalmopathy and Graves' hyperthyroidism. General study findings and limits: Ophthalmopathy progression predictions by the model showed around 72% specificity and about 68% sensitivity.

RNA transcripts served as template for amplifying TCR beta CDR3 sequences. A first-round RT-PCR used HTBI primers, followed by a second-round multiplex PCR. TCRdb reprocessed the multiplex PCR reads via MiXCR and lists one record per CDR3 protein. The sample lists 500,000 to 600,000 distinct CDR3 sequences, 35% to 45% occurring once. Researchers turned away patients with other autoimmune diseases, uncontrolled infections, pregnancy or lactation. Sequences were obtained from peripheral blood or thyroid tissue (not recorded which). This clonotype originated in an adult man with Graves' hyperthyroidism.

The CDR3 DNA is TGCGCCAGCAGCCAATCCCAACTGAACACTGAAGCTTTCTTT. Translating it yields CASSQSQLNTEAFF. V gene TRBV10-2 combines with J gene TRBJ1-1; the D is unclear. The germline CDR1 and CDR2 sequences are WSHSY and SAAADI. Trimming pared 6 bases from V and 0 bases from J, leaving 11 bases between. The CDR3 runs to 14 residues.